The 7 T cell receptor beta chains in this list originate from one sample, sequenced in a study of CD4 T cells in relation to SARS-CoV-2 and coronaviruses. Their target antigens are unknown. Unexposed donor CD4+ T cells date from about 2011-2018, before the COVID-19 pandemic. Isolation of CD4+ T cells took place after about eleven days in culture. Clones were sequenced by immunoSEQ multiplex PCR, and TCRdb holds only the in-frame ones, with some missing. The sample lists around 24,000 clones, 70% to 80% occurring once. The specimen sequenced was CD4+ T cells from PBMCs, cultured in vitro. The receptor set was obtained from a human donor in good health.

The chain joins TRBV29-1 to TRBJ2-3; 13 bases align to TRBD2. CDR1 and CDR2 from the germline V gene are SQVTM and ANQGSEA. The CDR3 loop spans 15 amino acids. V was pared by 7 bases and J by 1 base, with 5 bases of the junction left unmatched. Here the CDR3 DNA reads TGCAGCGCCTTCACTAGCGGGAGGGGCACAGATACGCAGTATTTT. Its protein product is CSAFTSGRGTDTQYF.

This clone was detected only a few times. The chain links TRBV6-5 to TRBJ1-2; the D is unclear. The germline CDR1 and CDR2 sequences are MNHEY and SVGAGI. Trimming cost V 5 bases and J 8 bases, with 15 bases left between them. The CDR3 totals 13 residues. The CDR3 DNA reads TGTGCCAGCAGTAAACGGTATGGTCGAGGCTACACCTTC. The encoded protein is CASSKRYGRGYTF.

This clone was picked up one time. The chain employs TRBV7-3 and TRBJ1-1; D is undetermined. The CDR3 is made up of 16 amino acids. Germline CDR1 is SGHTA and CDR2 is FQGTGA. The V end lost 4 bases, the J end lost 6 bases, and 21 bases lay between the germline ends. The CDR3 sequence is CASSSLQDPGGPEAFF. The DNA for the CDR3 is TGTGCCAGCAGCTCACTCCAAGATCCGGGAGGGCCTGAAGCTTTCTTT.

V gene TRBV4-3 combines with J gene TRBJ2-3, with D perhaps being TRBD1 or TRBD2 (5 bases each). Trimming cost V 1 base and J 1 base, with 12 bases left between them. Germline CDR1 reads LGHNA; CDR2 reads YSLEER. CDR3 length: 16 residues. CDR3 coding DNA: TGCGCCAGCAGCCAAGCGGGGCAGGGTGGCACAGATACGCAGTATTTT. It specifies CASSQAGQGGTDTQYF.

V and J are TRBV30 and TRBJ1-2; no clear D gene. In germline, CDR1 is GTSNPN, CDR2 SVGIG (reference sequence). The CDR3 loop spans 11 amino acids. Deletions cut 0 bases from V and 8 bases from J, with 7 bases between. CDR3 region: CAWSVMVGYTF. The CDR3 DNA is TGTGCCTGGAGTGTAATGGTCGGCTACACCTTC.

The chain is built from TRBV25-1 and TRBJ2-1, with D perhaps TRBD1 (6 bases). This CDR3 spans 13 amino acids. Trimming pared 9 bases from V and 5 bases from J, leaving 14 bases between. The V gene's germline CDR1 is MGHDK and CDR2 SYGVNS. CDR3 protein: CASTGTNNNEQFF. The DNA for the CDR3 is TGTGCCAGTACCGGGACAAACAACAATGAGCAGTTCTTC.

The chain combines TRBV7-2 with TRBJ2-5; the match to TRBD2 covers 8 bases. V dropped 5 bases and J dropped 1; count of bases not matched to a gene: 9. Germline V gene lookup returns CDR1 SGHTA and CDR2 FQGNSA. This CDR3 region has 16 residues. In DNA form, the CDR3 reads TGTGCCAGCAGCCGCCTGGGCGGGGGGTCCCAAGAGACCCAGTACTTC. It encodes CASSRLGGGSQETQYF.